The 16 T cell receptor beta chains below come from one sample, sequenced in a study of T cell responses to AZD1222 COVID-19 vaccine. Only in-frame clones appear in the TCRdb table, and some are missing; sequencing was by immunoSEQ multiplex PCR. The sample records 90,000 to 150,000 clones, about 86% being singletons. The material was peripheral blood, obtained 28 days after the second AZD1222 dose. The receptors shown here come from an adult who received the AZD1222 COVID-19 vaccine.

The chain joins TRBV5-1 to TRBJ1-2, with TRBD1 as a possible D gene (5 bases). Germline CDR1 and CDR2: SGHRS and YFSETQ. This CDR3 has 14 amino acids. Between the trimmed V and J ends, which lost 4 bases and 4 bases, there was a span of 14 bases. The CDR3 here is CASSPPGRVYGYTF. In nucleotides, the CDR3 is TGCGCCAGCAGCCCTCCGGGACGCGTCTATGGCTACACCTTC.

This chain uses TRBV11-2 with TRBJ2-7, with 8 bases identical to TRBD2. CDR1 and CDR2 from the germline V gene are SGHAT and FQNNGV. The CDR3 runs 14 residues. V trimming: 10 bases; J trimming: 3 bases; junction bases outside the gene matches: 11. The CDR3 spells CATSGSSGDYEQYF. Here the CDR3 DNA reads TGTGCCACCTCCGGGAGTAGCGGGGACTACGAGCAGTACTTC. Full variable domain (outside the CDR3, taken from reference TRBV11-2 and TRBJ2-7): EAGVAQSPRYKIIEKRQSVAFWCNPISGHATLYWYQQILGQGPKLLIQFQNNGVVDDSQLPKDRFSAERLKGVDSTLKIQPAKLEDSAVYLCATSGSSGDYEQYFGPGTRLTVT.

The V and J genes are TRBV21-1 and TRBJ2-5; the D call of TRBD2 is as the table states it, not checked on the DNA. TRBV21-1 represents a pseudogene. This CDR3 comprises 18 residues. CDR3 region: CASTQRGLAGGPVETQYF. The CDR3 bases are TGTGCCAGCACGCAAAGAGGCTTAGCGGGAGGTCCGGTGGAGACCCAGTACTTC.

This chain joins TRBV5-1 and TRBJ2-5; D tentatively reads TRBD1 or TRBD2 (6 bases each). With 6 bases removed from V and 5 bases from J, the gap between germline ends came to 11 bases. Germline assignment: CDR1 SGHRS and CDR2 YFSETQ. The CDR3 is made up of 12 amino acids. For the CDR3, the DNA is TGCGCCAGCACCCCCGGGGGCGAGACCCAGTACTTC. It translates to CASTPGGETQYF.

This rearrangement joins TRBV11-2 to TRBJ2-7, with 12 positions matching TRBD2. CDR1 and CDR2 from the germline V gene are SGHAT and FQNNGV. The CDR3 is 16 amino acids. Germline trimming cut 1 base from V and 7 bases from J; bases unmatched to any gene: 8. The CDR3 loop is CASSLAMTSGSKEQYF. The CDR3 DNA sequence: TGTGCCAGCAGCTTAGCGATGACTAGCGGGAGTAAAGAGCAGTACTTC.

This chain uses TRBV29-1 with TRBJ2-7, with a possible D match to TRBD1 (6 bases). Looked up from germline, CDR1 is SQVTM and CDR2 is ANQGSEA. This CDR3 region has 11 residues. Trimming cost V 5 bases and J 6 bases, with 11 bases left between them. The CDR3 DNA sequence: TGCAGCGTTAACAGGGTAGGCGAGCAGTACTTC. This codes for CSVNRVGEQYF.

This clone was found once. The chain is built from TRBV6-6 and TRBJ2-1; 7 nucleotides agree with TRBD2. Per germline, CDR1 MNHNY and CDR2 SVGAGI (reference sequence). V dropped 5 bases and J dropped 7; count of bases not matched to a gene: 17. There are 17 residues in the CDR3. CDR3 nucleotides: TGTGCCAGCAGTCCGGGGGGAGGGGAATTCATTTGGAATGAGCAGTTCTTC. Translated: CASSPGGGEFIWNEQFF.

This clone has just a few counts. J is TRBJ2-2 and V is TRBV24-1; TRBD1 matches at 8 bases. With V trimmed by 7 bases and J by 1 base, 4 bases remained unmatched. The germline CDR1 and CDR2 sequences are KGHDR and SFDVKD. The CDR3 loop spans 15 amino acids. In nucleotides, the CDR3 is TGTGCCACCAGCAGGGGGCTTCGGAACACCGGGGAGCTGTTTTTT. It encodes CATSRGLRNTGELFF.

CDR3 DNA sequence: TGTGCCAGAAGACGTGTTCCTTCGATGAACACTGAAGCTTTCTTT. Translating it yields CARRRVPSMNTEAFF. The chain joins TRBV2 to TRBJ1-1; D not resolved. The CDR3 is made up of 15 amino acids. The V gene lost 9 bases and the J gene lost 0 bases, with 17 bases spanning the gap. Germline CDR1 SNHLY, CDR2 FYNNEI.

The rearrangement links TRBV6-5 to TRBJ1-2, with TRBD1 matching 7 bases. This CDR3 has 14 amino acids. Trimming cost V 6 bases and J 3 bases; bases outside gene matches: 7. Per the germline V gene, CDR1 is MNHEY and CDR2 is SVGAGI. CDR3 sequence: CASRLTGRDYGYTF. The CDR3, as DNA: TGTGCCAGCAGATTGACAGGGAGGGACTATGGCTACACCTTC.

This sequence joins TRBV10-3 and TRBJ1-3; D is unclear. The germline gives CDR1 ENHRY, CDR2 SYGVKD. Trimming removed 8 bases at V and 4 bases at J, with 12 bases between. The CDR3 consists of 13 residues. For the CDR3, the DNA is TGTGCCATCGGGGAGGGTGCCGGAAACACCATATATTTT. Its protein product is CAIGEGAGNTIYF.

V gene TRBV21-1 combines with J gene TRBJ1-5; the table's D call TRBD1 went unverified against the DNA. TRBV21-1 has pseudogene status. The CDR3 contains 16 residues. The CDR3 region has the DNA TGTGCCAGCAGCAAAATACAGGGCTGTGGGGATCAGCCCCAGCATTTT. This translates into CASSKIQGCGDQPQHF.

The chain uses TRBV5-1 and TRBJ2-5; the D is unclear. Germline values: CDR1 SGHRS, CDR2 YFSETQ. Trimming removed 1 base at V and 5 bases at J, with 12 bases between. The CDR3 totals 14 residues. The CDR3 sequence: CASSLSLFGETQYF. In DNA form, the CDR3 reads TGCGCCAGCAGCTTGAGTCTATTCGGGGAGACCCAGTACTTC.

V usage is TRBV5-1 and J usage is TRBJ2-7, with 7 bases lining up with TRBD1. Trimming removed 0 bases from V and 2 bases from J; junction bases left unmatched: 2. Germline CDR1 SGHRS, CDR2 YFSETQ. This CDR3 has 14 residues. The CDR3 sequence is CASSLGQGPYEQYF. The CDR3, as DNA: TGCGCCAGCAGCTTGGGACAGGGACCCTACGAGCAGTACTTC.

There are a few counts of this clone. The rearrangement joins TRBV7-9 to TRBJ2-7; no clear D gene. CDR1 SEHNR and CDR2 FQNEAQ come from the germline V gene (reference sequence). Deletions cut 6 bases from V and 2 bases from J, with 11 bases between. The CDR3 sequence is 13 residues long. CDR3 nucleotide sequence: TGTGCCAGCAGTCCCCCGTCAGCCTACGAGCAGTACTTC. Its protein is CASSPPSAYEQYF.

V and J are TRBV29-1 and TRBJ2-7, with 8 bases aligning to TRBD2. The CDR3 extends over 16 amino acids. Per germline, CDR1 SQVTM and CDR2 ANQGSEA. Trimming removed 1 base from V and 3 bases from J; junction bases left unmatched: 11. Here the CDR3 DNA reads TGCAGCGTTGAAGGGGGGCGGGATAGCGGGAACTACGAGCAGTACTTC. Protein product: CSVEGGRDSGNYEQYF.